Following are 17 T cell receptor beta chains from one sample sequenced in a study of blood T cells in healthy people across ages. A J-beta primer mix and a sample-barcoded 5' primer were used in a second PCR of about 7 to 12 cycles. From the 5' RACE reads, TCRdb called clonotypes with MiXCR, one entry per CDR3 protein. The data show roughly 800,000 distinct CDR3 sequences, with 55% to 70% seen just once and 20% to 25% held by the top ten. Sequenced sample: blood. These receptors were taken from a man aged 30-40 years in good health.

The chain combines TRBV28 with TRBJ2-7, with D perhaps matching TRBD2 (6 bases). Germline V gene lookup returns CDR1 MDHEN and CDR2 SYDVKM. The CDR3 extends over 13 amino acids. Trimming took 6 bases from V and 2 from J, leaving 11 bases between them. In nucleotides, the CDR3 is TGTGCCAGCAGCAAAGCGGGTGCCTACGAGCAGTACTTC. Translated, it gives CASSKAGAYEQYF.

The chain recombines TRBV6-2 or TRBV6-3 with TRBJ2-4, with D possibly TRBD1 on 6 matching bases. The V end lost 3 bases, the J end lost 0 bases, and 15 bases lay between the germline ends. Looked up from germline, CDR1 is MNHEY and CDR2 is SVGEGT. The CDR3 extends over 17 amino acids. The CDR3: CASSYGGTGIAKNIQYF. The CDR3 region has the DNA TGTGCCAGCAGTTATGGGGGAACAGGGATAGCCAAAAACATTCAGTACTTC.

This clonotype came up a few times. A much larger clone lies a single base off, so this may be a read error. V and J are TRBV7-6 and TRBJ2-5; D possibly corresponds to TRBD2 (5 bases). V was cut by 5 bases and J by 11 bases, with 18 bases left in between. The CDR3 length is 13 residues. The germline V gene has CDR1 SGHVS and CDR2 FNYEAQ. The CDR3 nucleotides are TGTGCCAGCAGCACCGGTAGAGGGTATGAGCAGTACTTC. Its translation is CASSTGRGYEQYF.

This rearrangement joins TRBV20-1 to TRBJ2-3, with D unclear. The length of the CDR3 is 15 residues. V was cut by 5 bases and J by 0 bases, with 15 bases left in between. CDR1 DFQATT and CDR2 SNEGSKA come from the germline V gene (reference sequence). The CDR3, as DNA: TGCAGTGCTCCTTTGGCAGGCGCAAGCACAGATACGCAGTATTTT. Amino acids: CSAPLAGASTDTQYF.

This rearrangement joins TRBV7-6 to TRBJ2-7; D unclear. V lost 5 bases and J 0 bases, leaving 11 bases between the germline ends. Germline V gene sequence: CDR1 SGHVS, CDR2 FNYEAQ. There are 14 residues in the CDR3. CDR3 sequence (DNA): TGTGCCAGCAGCGTAAGTAGAACCTCCTACGAGCAGTACTTC. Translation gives CASSVSRTSYEQYF.

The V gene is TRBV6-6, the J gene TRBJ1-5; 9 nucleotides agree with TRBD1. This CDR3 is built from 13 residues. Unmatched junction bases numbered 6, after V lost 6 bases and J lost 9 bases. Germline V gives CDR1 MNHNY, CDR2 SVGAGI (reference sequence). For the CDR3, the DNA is TGTGCCAGCAGCCCGGGACAGGGCCGGCCCCAGCATTTT. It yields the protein CASSPGQGRPQHF.

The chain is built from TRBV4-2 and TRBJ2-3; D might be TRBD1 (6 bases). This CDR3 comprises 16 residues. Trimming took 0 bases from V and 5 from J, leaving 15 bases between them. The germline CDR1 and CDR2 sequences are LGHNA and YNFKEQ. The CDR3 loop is CASSQDPAQGRDTQYF. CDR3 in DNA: TGTGCCAGCAGCCAAGATCCCGCACAGGGAAGAGATACGCAGTATTTT.

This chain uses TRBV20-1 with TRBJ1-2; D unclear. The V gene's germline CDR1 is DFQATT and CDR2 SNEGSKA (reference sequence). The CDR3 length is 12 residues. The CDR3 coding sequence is TGCAGGACGGAAGGGCTATACGGTGGCTACACCTTC. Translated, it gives CRTEGLYGGYTF.

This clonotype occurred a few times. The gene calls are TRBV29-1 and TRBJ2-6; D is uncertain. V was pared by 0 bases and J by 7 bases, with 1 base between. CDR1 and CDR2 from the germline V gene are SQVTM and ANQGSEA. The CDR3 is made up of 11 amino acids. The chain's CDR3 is CSVEEANVLTF. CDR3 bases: TGCAGCGTTGAAGAAGCCAACGTCCTGACTTTC.

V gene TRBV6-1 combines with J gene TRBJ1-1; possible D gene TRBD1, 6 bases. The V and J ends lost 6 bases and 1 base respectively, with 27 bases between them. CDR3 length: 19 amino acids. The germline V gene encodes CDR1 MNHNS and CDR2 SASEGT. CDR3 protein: CASSLKGHFTGSGNTEAFF. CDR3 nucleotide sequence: TGTGCCAGCAGCCTTAAAGGGCATTTTACAGGGTCCGGGAACACTGAAGCTTTCTTT.

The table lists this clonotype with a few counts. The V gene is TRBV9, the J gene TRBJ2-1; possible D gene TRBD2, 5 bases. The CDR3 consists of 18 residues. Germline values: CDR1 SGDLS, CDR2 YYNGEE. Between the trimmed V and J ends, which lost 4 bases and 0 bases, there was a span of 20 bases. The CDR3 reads CASSPPTGLRSSYNEQFF. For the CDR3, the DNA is TGTGCCAGCAGCCCCCCAACCGGACTCCGGAGCTCCTACAATGAGCAGTTCTTC. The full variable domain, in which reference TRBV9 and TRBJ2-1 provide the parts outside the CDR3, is DSGVTQTPKHLITATGQRVTLRCSPRSGDLSVYWYQQSLDQGLQFLIQYYNGEERAKGNILERFSAQQFPDLHSELNLSSLELGDSALYFCASSPPTGLRSSYNEQFFGPGTRLTVL.

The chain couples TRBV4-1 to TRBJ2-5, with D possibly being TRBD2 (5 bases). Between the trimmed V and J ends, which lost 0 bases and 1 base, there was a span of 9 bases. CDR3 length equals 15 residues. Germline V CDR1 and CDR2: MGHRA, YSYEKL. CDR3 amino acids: CASSQDGEIQETQYF. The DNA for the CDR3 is TGCGCCAGCAGCCAAGACGGGGAAATCCAAGAGACCCAGTACTTC.

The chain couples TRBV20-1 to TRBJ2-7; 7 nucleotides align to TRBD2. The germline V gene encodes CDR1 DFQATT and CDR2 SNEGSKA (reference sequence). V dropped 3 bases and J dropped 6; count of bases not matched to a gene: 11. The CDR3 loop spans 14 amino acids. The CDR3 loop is CSARGGVTGGEQYF. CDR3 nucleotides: TGCAGTGCTAGGGGAGGGGTCACGGGGGGCGAGCAGTACTTC.

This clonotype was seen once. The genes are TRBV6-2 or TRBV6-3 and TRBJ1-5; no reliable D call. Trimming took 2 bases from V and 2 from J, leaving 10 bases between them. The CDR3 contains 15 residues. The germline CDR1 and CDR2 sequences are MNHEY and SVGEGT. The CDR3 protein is CASSYVAGGNQPQHF. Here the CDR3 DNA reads TGTGCCAGCAGTTACGTCGCCGGGGGCAATCAGCCCCAGCATTTT.

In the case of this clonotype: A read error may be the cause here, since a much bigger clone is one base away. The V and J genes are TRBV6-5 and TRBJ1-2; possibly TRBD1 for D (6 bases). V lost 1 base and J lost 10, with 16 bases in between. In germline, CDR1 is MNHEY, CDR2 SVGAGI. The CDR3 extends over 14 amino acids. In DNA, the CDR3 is TGTGCCAGCAGTTACTTGACAGGAACTAGGGACTACACCTTC. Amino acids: CASSYLTGTRDYTF.

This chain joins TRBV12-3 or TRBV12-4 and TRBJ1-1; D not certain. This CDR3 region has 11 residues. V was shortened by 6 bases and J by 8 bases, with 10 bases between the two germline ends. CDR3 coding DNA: TGTGCCAGCAGCCGCGGGCCAGAAGCTTTCTTT. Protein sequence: CASSRGPEAFF.

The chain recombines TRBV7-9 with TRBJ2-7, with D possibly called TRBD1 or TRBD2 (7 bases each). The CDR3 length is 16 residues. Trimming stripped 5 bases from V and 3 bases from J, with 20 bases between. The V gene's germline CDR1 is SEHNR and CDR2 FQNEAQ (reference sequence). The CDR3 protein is CASSPGWQGGFYEQYF. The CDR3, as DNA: TGTGCCAGCAGCCCCGGCTGGCAGGGGGGGTTCTACGAGCAGTACTTC.